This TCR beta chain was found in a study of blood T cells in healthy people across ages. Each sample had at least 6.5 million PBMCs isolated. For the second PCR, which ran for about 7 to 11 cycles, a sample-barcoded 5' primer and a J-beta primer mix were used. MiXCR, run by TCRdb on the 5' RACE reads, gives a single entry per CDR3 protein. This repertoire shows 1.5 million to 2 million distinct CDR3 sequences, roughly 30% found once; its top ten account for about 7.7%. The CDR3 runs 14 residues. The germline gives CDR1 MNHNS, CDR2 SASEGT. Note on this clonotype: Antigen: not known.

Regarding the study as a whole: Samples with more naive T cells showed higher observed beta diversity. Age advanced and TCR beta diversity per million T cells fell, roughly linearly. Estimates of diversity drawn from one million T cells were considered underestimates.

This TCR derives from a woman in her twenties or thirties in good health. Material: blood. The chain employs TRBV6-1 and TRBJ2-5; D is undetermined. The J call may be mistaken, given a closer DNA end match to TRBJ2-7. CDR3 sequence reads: CASSLGKGRYEQYF. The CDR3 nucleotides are TGTGCCAGCAGTCTTGGTAAAGGGCGCTACGAGCAGTACTTC.